The T cell receptor (beta chain) under discussion was sequenced for a study of regulatory T cells in long-lasting Graves disease. Broader study findings: Since the sample size was small, accuracy may have been reduced. There were preferences for TRBV28, TRBJ1-2 and TRBJ2-5 in persistent disease.

As to this clonotype: The target antigen is unknown.

The germline V gene has CDR1 DFQATT and CDR2 SNEGSKA (reference sequence). V was pared by 1 base and J by 6 bases, with 3 bases between. CDR3 length: 10 amino acids. Relying on iRepertoire HTBI primers and Arm-PCR of CDR3 regions, the team built TCR beta libraries. In the original processing: Spanning all samples, the identified segments comprised 60 to 70 TRBV and fewer than 15 TRBJ. Via MiXCR, TCRdb re-called the multiplex PCR reads, giving one row per CDR3 protein. The V and J calls here are based on TCRdb, not the publication. The sample comprises a few hundred thousand distinct CDR3 sequences, 20% to 25% of which are singletons, and 26% rests with the top ten. The time point denotes: persistent/refractory GD, antithyroid drugs over 5 years with positive TRAb. The TCR library was prepared using RNA isolated from PBMCs.

The chain is built from TRBV20-1 and TRBJ1-2, with D hard to call. The clonotype was recovered from a female donor with Graves disease. This material consisted of peripheral blood mononuclear cells (PBMCs), taken when the disease was refractory, from a patient treated with antithyroid drugs. The CDR3 coding sequence is TGCAGTGCTAGAGTGCATGGCTACACCTTC. It translates to CSARVHGYTF.